The sequence of this T cell receptor beta chain was determined in a study of CD8 T cells in ankylosing spondylitis. Per the germline V gene, CDR1 is GTSNPN and CDR2 is SVGIG (reference sequence). This CDR3 has 16 residues. V was pared by 4 bases and J by 0 bases, with 18 bases between. TCRdb recomputed calls from the 5' RACE reads with MiXCR, one row per CDR3 protein. The repertoire holds about 150,000 distinct CDR3 sequences, with around 7.9% as singletons. This clonotype was picked up one time. The clonotype originates from a female donor with ankylosing spondylitis or in good health (not recorded which). The sample taken for sequencing was blood, either unsorted or a sorted T cell fraction (not recorded which). The chain couples TRBV30 to TRBJ1-1; D gene ambiguous. Here the CDR3 reads CAWMDGVFPMNTEAFF. CDR3 nucleotides: TGTGCCTGGATGGATGGGGTGTTCCCTATGAACACTGAAGCTTTCTTT.